These 2 T cell receptor beta chains share one sample of origin, sequenced in a study of blood T cell repertoires in COVID-19. Measured with immunoSEQ multiplex PCR; TCRdb has only the in-frame clones, and not every one. The sample includes roughly 430,000 clones, over 75% seen only once; the top ten take about 2.1%. The specimen was PBMCs or T cells enriched from blood (not recorded which). These receptors were taken from a woman in her thirties or forties with acute COVID-19.

This chain links TRBV11-2 with TRBJ2-1; maybe TRBD2 (6 bases). CDR3 length: 13 amino acids. CDR1 and CDR2 from the germline V gene are SGHAT and FQNNGV. Trimming took 8 bases from V and 0 from J, leaving 8 bases between them. The CDR3 DNA reads as TGTGCCAGCCGGGGGAGCTCCTACAATGAGCAGTTCTTC. It is translated as CASRGSSYNEQFF.

The chain is built from TRBV3-1 (or the pseudogene TRBV3-2) and TRBJ2-5; 9 bases align to TRBD2. The CDR3 runs 15 residues. Germline loops: CDR1 LGHDT, CDR2 YNNKEL (reference sequence). With 1 base clipped from V and 2 bases from J, the junction kept 2 bases outside the gene matches. The CDR3 sequence is CASSQGAGGQETQYF. Here the CDR3 DNA reads TGTGCCAGCAGCCAAGGCGCGGGGGGGCAAGAGACCCAGTACTTC.